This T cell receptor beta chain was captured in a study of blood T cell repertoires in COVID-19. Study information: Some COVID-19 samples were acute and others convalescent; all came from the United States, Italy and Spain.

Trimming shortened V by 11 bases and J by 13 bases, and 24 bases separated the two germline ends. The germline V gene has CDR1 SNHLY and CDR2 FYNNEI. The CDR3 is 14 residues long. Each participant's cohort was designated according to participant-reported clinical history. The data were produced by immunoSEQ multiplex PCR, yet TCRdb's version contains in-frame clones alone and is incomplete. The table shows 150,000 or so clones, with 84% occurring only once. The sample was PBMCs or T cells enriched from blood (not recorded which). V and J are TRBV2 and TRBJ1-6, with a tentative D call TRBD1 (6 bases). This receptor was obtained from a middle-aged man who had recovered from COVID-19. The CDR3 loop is CAGQLRQVLGPLHF. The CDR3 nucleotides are TGTGCCGGCCAACTAAGACAGGTGTTGGGTCCCCTCCACTTT.